This T cell receptor beta chain was sequenced in a study of CD8 T cells in Susac syndrome. With random hexamers, reverse transcription was performed on roughly 0.5 to 1 ug of RNA. One entry per CDR3 protein results from TCRdb running MiXCR on the immunoSEQ multiplex PCR reads. This sample yields around 300,000 distinct CDR3 sequences, of which around 85% are seen a single time; roughly 0.22% belongs to the top ten. This clonotype was counted only a few times. Per germline, CDR1 SGHNT and CDR2 YENEEA. This CDR3 spans 16 amino acids. Trimming pared 5 bases from V and 2 bases from J, leaving 17 bases between. In the multiple sclerosis control group, patients were treatment-naive and had stable or active relapsing-remitting disease. Negative isolation was used for CD8+ and CD4+ T cells, and FACS enrichment was applied to TEMRA cells.

This TCR derives from a human donor with multiple sclerosis. The rearrangement links TRBV11-3 to TRBJ2-3; TRBD1 is a possible D gene (6 bases). The sample consisted of CD8+ T cells from PBMCs. CDR3 loop: CASSLRSPGDTDTQYF. CDR3 DNA sequence: TGTGCCAGCAGCCTTCGGAGCCCAGGGGACACAGATACGCAGTATTTT.